A selection of T cell receptor beta chains follows, all from one sample in a study of regulatory T cells in long-lasting Graves disease. TCRdb fed the multiplex PCR reads into MiXCR, producing one record per CDR3 protein. The top ten hold 16% of the sample, which has 400,000 to 550,000 distinct CDR3 sequences, just under 15% seen once. The same sample was also studied in work on T cells in Graves' hyperthyroidism and ophthalmopathy.

The sample in question was peripheral blood mononuclear cells (PBMCs), obtained at new diagnosis, from a patient treated with antithyroid drugs. Source of these receptors: a young woman with Graves disease. Each CDR3 is given with its conserved first and last residue. D genes are given only for firm matches. Size values are once, few and many counts, or a class for expanded clones, and some rows have none.

abundance: NA
v_gene: TRBV6-5
d_gene: TRBD2
j_gene: TRBJ2-1
CDR3aa: CASSYSLAGVEQFF
CDR3nt: TGTGCCAGCAGTTACTCTTTAGCGGGAGTTGAGCAGTTCTTC

abundance: few
v_gene: TRBV4-1
d_gene: NA
j_gene: TRBJ1-5
CDR3aa: CASSQDQNQPQHF
CDR3nt: TGCGCCAGCAGCCAAGATCAGAATCAGCCCCAGCATTTT

abundance: few
v_gene: TRBV3-1
d_gene: NA
j_gene: TRBJ2-1
CDR3aa: CASSQDPSGTGSQNEQFF
CDR3nt: TGTGCCAGCAGCCAAGATCCGAGTGGAACAGGGAGTCAAAATGAGCAGTTCTTC

abundance: few
v_gene: TRBV18
d_gene: NA
j_gene: TRBJ2-2
CDR3aa: CASSPEGQLLNTGELFF
CDR3nt: TGTGCCAGCTCACCGGAAGGACAACTATTAAACACCGGGGAGCTGTTTTTT

abundance: few
v_gene: TRBV6-2/TRBV6-3
d_gene: NA
j_gene: TRBJ2-3
CDR3aa: CASSRTTSTSTDTQYF
CDR3nt: TGTGCCAGCAGCCGGACTACCTCAACTAGCACAGATACGCAGTATTTT

abundance: many
v_gene: TRBV10-3
d_gene: TRBD1
j_gene: TRBJ1-2
CDR3aa: CAISERGTGFGYTF
CDR3nt: TGTGCCATCAGTGAGCGGGGGACAGGGTTTGGCTACACCTTC

abundance: many
v_gene: TRBV20-1
d_gene: TRBD2
j_gene: TRBJ2-1
CDR3aa: CSAKGLAGAYNEQFF
CDR3nt: TGCAGTGCCAAGGGACTAGCGGGGGCCTACAATGAGCAGTTCTTC

abundance: many
v_gene: TRBV30
d_gene: TRBD2
j_gene: TRBJ2-5
CDR3aa: CACLGLAGRETQYF
CDR3nt: TGTGCCTGCCTGGGACTAGCGGGAAGGGAGACCCAGTACTTC

abundance: NA
v_gene: TRBV14
d_gene: NA
j_gene: TRBJ2-7
CDR3aa: CASSQVRNYEQYF
CDR3nt: TGTGCCAGCAGCCAAGTGAGGAACTACGAGCAGTACTTC

abundance: many
v_gene: TRBV3-1
d_gene: NA
j_gene: TRBJ2-2
CDR3aa: CASSQDRARAKDTGELFF
CDR3nt: TGTGCCAGCAGCCAAGATCGGGCCAGGGCTAAGGACACCGGGGAGCTGTTTTTT

abundance: NA
v_gene: TRBV6-1
d_gene: NA
j_gene: TRBJ1-1
CDR3aa: CASSVMGTEAFF
CDR3nt: TGTGCCAGCAGCGTTATGGGCACTGAAGCTTTCTTT

abundance: few
v_gene: TRBV6-5
d_gene: NA
j_gene: TRBJ2-2
CDR3aa: CASSYRQGELFF
CDR3nt: TGTGCCAGCAGTTATCGGCAGGGTGAGCTGTTTTTT

abundance: many
v_gene: TRBV10-1
d_gene: TRBD2
j_gene: TRBJ2-2
CDR3aa: CASSVDGGRLSSGELFF
CDR3nt: TGCGCCAGCAGTGTAGACGGCGGGAGACTAAGCTCCGGGGAGCTGTTTTTT

abundance: many
v_gene: TRBV5-1
d_gene: TRBD2
j_gene: TRBJ2-4
CDR3aa: CASSSQPASGTSENIQYF
CDR3nt: TGCGCCAGCAGTTCCCAGCCCGCCTCCGGGACTAGCGAAAACATTCAGTACTTC

abundance: many
v_gene: TRBV7-3
d_gene: NA
j_gene: TRBJ2-2
CDR3aa: CASSLGGLSGELFF
CDR3nt: TGTGCCAGCAGCTTAGGAGGTCTCTCCGGGGAGCTGTTTTTT

abundance: many
v_gene: TRBV12-3/TRBV12-4
d_gene: TRBD1
j_gene: TRBJ1-2
CDR3aa: CASSPSGQGPYGYTF
CDR3nt: TGTGCCAGCAGCCCATCGGGACAGGGGCCATATGGCTACACCTTC

abundance: many
v_gene: TRBV4-1
d_gene: NA
j_gene: TRBJ2-2
CDR3aa: CASSQGDRLTGELFF
CDR3nt: TGCGCCAGCAGCCAGGGGGACCGACTCACCGGGGAGCTGTTTTTT

abundance: many
v_gene: TRBV2
d_gene: NA
j_gene: TRBJ2-1
CDR3aa: CARGDKIAKNEQFF
CDR3nt: TGTGCCAGAGGGGATAAAATTGCTAAGAATGAGCAGTTCTTC

abundance: many
v_gene: TRBV6-1
d_gene: TRBD1
j_gene: TRBJ1-1
CDR3aa: CASSEAPGVSQGANTEAFF
CDR3nt: TGTGCCAGCAGTGAAGCACCCGGGGTCTCCCAGGGGGCGAACACTGAAGCTTTCTTT

abundance: few
v_gene: TRBV20-1
d_gene: NA
j_gene: TRBJ2-7
CDR3aa: CSARGATGITYEQYF
CDR3nt: TGCAGTGCTAGAGGGGCCACAGGGATCACCTACGAGCAGTACTTC

abundance: NA
v_gene: TRBV18
d_gene: NA
j_gene: TRBJ1-1
CDR3aa: CASSPPSGPTEAFF
CDR3nt: TGTGCCAGCTCACCACCGTCCGGCCCCACTGAAGCTTTCTTT

abundance: few
v_gene: TRBV12-3/TRBV12-4
d_gene: TRBD1
j_gene: TRBJ1-5
CDR3aa: CASTRQGADLQPQHF
CDR3nt: TGTGCCAGCACCCGACAGGGGGCCGATCTTCAGCCCCAGCATTTT

abundance: many
v_gene: TRBV5-1
d_gene: NA
j_gene: TRBJ2-7
CDR3aa: CASSFRGFYEQYF
CDR3nt: TGCGCCAGCAGCTTCCGGGGATTTTACGAGCAGTACTTC

abundance: NA
v_gene: TRBV2
d_gene: TRBD2
j_gene: TRBJ2-1
CDR3aa: CASSELGLAATEQFF
CDR3nt: TGTGCCAGCAGTGAATTGGGACTAGCAGCAACGGAGCAGTTCTTC

abundance: many
v_gene: TRBV11-2
d_gene: TRBD2
j_gene: TRBJ2-1
CDR3aa: CASSLVSGAGVNNEQFF
CDR3nt: TGTGCCAGCAGCTTAGTATCTGGAGCGGGAGTTAACAATGAGCAGTTCTTC

abundance: many
v_gene: TRBV27
d_gene: NA
j_gene: TRBJ1-2
CDR3aa: CASSTDRLLTGYTF
CDR3nt: TGTGCCAGCAGTACAGACCGACTTCTTACTGGCTACACCTTC

abundance: many
v_gene: TRBV20-1
d_gene: TRBD2
j_gene: TRBJ2-2
CDR3aa: CSARAGTSGNGRGRGELFF
CDR3nt: TGCAGTGCTAGGGCCGGGACTAGCGGGAATGGGCGTGGACGCGGGGAGCTGTTTTTT

abundance: many
v_gene: TRBV30
d_gene: TRBD2
j_gene: TRBJ2-3
CDR3aa: CAWSSSGRVPDTQYF
CDR3nt: TGTGCCTGGAGTTCTAGCGGGAGGGTCCCAGATACGCAGTATTTT

abundance: NA
v_gene: TRBV6-5
d_gene: NA
j_gene: TRBJ2-1
CDR3aa: CASSSLGLYNEQFF
CDR3nt: TGTGCCAGCAGTTCCCTAGGTTTGTACAATGAGCAGTTCTTC

abundance: many
v_gene: TRBV12-3/TRBV12-4
d_gene: NA
j_gene: TRBJ2-3
CDR3aa: CASSFTSAGDTQYF
CDR3nt: TGTGCCAGCAGTTTTACTTCCGCCGGAGATACGCAGTATTTT

abundance: many
v_gene: TRBV7-8
d_gene: NA
j_gene: TRBJ2-7
CDR3aa: CASSQLNLYEQYF
CDR3nt: TGTGCCAGCAGTCAGCTTAATCTCTACGAGCAGTACTTC

abundance: few
v_gene: TRBV29-1
d_gene: NA
j_gene: TRBJ2-7
CDR3aa: CSVVPLGASYEQYF
CDR3nt: TGCAGCGTGGTACCGTTGGGGGCCTCCTACGAGCAGTACTTC

abundance: few
v_gene: TRBV11-2
d_gene: NA
j_gene: TRBJ1-1
CDR3aa: CASSQGGFMNTEAFF
CDR3nt: TGTGCCAGCAGCCAAGGGGGTTTCATGAACACTGAAGCTTTCTTT

abundance: NA
v_gene: TRBV3-1
d_gene: NA
j_gene: TRBJ1-6
CDR3aa: CASSQDQYRVGSPLHF
CDR3nt: TGTGCCAGCAGCCAAGATCAGTACAGGGTTGGTTCACCCCTCCACTTT

abundance: many
v_gene: TRBV6-1
d_gene: NA
j_gene: TRBJ1-2
CDR3aa: CASSDPGRIYGYTF
CDR3nt: TGTGCCAGCAGTGATCCCGGGAGGATCTATGGCTACACCTTC

abundance: NA
v_gene: TRBV7-9
d_gene: TRBD1
j_gene: TRBJ1-3
CDR3aa: CASSLAGGEGNTIYF
CDR3nt: TGTGCCAGCAGCTTAGCAGGGGGCGAGGGAAACACCATATATTTT

abundance: NA
v_gene: TRBV9
d_gene: NA
j_gene: TRBJ2-7
CDR3aa: CASSVAGSENYEQYF
CDR3nt: TGTGCCAGCAGCGTAGCGGGTAGTGAGAACTACGAGCAGTACTTC

abundance: few
v_gene: TRBV14
d_gene: NA
j_gene: TRBJ1-1
CDR3aa: CASSLAGWDTEAFF
CDR3nt: TGTGCCAGCAGCCTAGCGGGGTGGGACACTGAAGCTTTCTTT

abundance: NA
v_gene: TRBV20-1
d_gene: TRBD1
j_gene: TRBJ1-6
CDR3aa: CSASGTGRNSPLHF
CDR3nt: TGCAGTGCTAGCGGGACAGGGCGAAATTCACCCCTCCACTTT

abundance: many
v_gene: TRBV18
d_gene: TRBD1
j_gene: TRBJ2-3
CDR3aa: CASSRTGDTDTQYF
CDR3nt: TGTGCCAGCTCTAGGACAGGGGATACAGATACGCAGTATTTT

abundance: many
v_gene: TRBV7-6
d_gene: TRBD1
j_gene: TRBJ2-2
CDR3aa: CASSLATGGTGELFF
CDR3nt: TGTGCCAGCAGCTTAGCGACAGGGGGCACCGGGGAGCTGTTTTTT

abundance: many
v_gene: TRBV24-1
d_gene: NA
j_gene: TRBJ2-7
CDR3aa: CATSDSGTPWEQYF
CDR3nt: TGTGCCACCAGTGATTCCGGGACTCCCTGGGAGCAGTACTTC

abundance: few
v_gene: TRBV12-3/TRBV12-4
d_gene: NA
j_gene: TRBJ1-5
CDR3aa: CASSWTVLQPQHF
CDR3nt: TGTGCCAGCAGTTGGACGGTATTGCAGCCCCAGCATTTT